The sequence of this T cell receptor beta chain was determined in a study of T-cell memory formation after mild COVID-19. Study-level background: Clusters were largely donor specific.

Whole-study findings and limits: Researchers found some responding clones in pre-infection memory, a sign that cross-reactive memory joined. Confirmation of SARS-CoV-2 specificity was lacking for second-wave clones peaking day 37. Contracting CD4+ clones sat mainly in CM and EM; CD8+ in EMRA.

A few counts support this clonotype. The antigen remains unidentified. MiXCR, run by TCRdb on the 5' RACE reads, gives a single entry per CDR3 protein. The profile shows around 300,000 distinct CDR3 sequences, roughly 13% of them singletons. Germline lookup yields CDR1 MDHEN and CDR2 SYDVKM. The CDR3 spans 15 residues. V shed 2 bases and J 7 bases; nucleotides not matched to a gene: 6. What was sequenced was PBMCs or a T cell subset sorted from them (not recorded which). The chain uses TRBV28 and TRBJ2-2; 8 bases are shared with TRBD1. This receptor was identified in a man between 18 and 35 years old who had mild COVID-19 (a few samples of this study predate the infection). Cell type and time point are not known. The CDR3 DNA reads TGTGCCAGCAGTTTAGTGGACAGGGCTGGCGGGGAGCTGTTTTTT. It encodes CASSLVDRAGGELFF.